This TCR beta chain was identified in a study of shared clonotypes between healthy human individuals. Naive CD8 populations comprised CD45RO-negative cells positively selected for CCR7, excluding terminally differentiated effector memory CD45RA+ cells. With regard to this clone: Its antigen is not known.

Germline V gene data show CDR1 as MGHRA and CDR2 as YSYEKL. With 1 base removed from V and 2 bases from J, the gap between germline ends came to 21 bases. The CDR3 extends over 19 amino acids. At the deep level, the assay was run. The assay was immunoSEQ multiplex PCR, and TCRdb's table has in-frame clones only and misses some. The sample has about 2,200,000 clones, more than 85% seen once. The study's findings and limits: It was only blood that was sampled, and tissue repertoires likely differ. Only a few donors were included, so the genetic and exposure-history diversity represented was limited. Generally, estimated richness proved larger in naive subsets than it did in memory subsets.

The receptor comes from a young man in good health. Some clones in this sample may be carry-over from other donors' samples. The gene calls are TRBV4-1 and TRBJ2-1, with D maybe TRBD1 (6 bases). Sample: naive CD8+ T cells from PBMCs. CDR3 sequence reads: CASSQANSYGGLPYNEQFF. The CDR3 DNA follows: TGCGCCAGCAGCCAAGCAAACAGTTATGGGGGCCTCCCCTACAATGAGCAGTTCTTC.